One T cell receptor beta chain is described in this entry. The antigen is not known. This specimen belongs to a study of graft-versus-host responses after intestinal transplantation. Study details: Multivisceral, liver-intestinal, or isolated intestinal transplants were given to recipients. Anti-thymocyte globulin induction preceded three to four years of tacrolimus and steroid maintenance in all recipients.

CDR3 length equals 17 residues. With V trimmed by 0 bases and J by 0 bases, 6 bases remained unmatched. From germline, CDR1 is SGHDT and CDR2 YYEEEE. TCRdb keeps only in-frame clones here, not all; method: immunoSEQ multiplex PCR. Of some 88,000 clones listed, approximately 94% were seen once; the top ten hold about 2%. Study-wide points: Some GvH clones were seen earlier in gut or blood, suggesting intestinal origin. Across patients carrying graft-donor T cell macrochimerism, allografts held high graft-versus-host to host-versus-graft clonal ratios.

The gene calls are TRBV5-6 and TRBJ2-3; 8 nucleotides agree with TRBD2. This specimen was unstimulated CD8+ T cells sorted from spleen or lymph node cells, taken before intestinal transplant. The TCR comes from a human donor who received an intestinal transplant. CDR3 coding DNA: TGTGCCAGCAGCTTGGAAGGACTAGCACTTAGCACAGATACGCAGTATTTT. Amino acid sequence: CASSLEGLALSTDTQYF.